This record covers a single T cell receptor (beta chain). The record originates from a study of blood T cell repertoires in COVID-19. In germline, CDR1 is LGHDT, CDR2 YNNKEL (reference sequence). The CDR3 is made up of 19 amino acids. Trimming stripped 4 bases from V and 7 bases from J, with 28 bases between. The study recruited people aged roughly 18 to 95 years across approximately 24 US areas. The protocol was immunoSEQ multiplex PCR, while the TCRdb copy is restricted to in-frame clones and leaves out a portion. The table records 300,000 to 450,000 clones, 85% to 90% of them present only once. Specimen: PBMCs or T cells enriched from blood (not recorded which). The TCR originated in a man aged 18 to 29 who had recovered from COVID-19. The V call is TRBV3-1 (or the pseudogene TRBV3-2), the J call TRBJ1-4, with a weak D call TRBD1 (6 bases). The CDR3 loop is CASSPSPSVLQGGGEKLFF. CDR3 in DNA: TGTGCCAGCAGCCCTTCTCCGTCTGTGCTACAGGGTGGAGGTGAAAAACTGTTTTTT.